This T cell receptor beta chain comes out of a study of T cell responses to AZD1222 COVID-19 vaccine. This clone has a single count. Antigen: not known. Profiled with immunoSEQ multiplex PCR; TCRdb holds only in-frame clones, not every one. Altogether 100,000 or so clones are present, less than 90% being singletons, with the ten largest covering more than 1.5%. The CDR3 sequence is 15 residues long. V was clipped by 4 bases and J by 8 bases, with 18 bases between them. From germline, CDR1 is LGHDT and CDR2 YNNKEL (reference sequence). Notes on the study in general: Along spike, vaccine-associated CD4 TCRs were found throughout, with dominance at 160-218 and 743-854. There were mostly white British donors and more females than males, and clonal diversity was possibly underestimated. Repertoire samples came only from after the peak T cell response.

The chain has TRBV3-1 (or the pseudogene TRBV3-2) and TRBJ2-4, with D tentatively TRBD1 or TRBD2 (5 bases each). The sequence derives from an adult in good health. The sequenced sample was peripheral blood, obtained on day 0 of AZD1222 vaccination. CDR3 nucleotide sequence: TGTGCCAGCAGCCCTGTAACGGGACCATTAGACATTCAGTACTTC. Protein product: CASSPVTGPLDIQYF.